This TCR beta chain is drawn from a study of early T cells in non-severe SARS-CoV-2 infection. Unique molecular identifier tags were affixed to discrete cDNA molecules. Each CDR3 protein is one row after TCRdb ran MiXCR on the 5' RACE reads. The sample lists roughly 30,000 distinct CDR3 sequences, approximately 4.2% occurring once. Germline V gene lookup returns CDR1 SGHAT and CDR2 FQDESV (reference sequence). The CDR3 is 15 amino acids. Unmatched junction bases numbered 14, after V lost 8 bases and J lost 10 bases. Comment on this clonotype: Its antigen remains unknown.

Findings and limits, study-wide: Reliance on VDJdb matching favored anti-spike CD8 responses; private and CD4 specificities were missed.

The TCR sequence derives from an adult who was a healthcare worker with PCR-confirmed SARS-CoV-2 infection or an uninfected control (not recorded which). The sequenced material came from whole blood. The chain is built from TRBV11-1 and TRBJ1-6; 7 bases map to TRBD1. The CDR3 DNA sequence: TGTGCCAGCGCCAAGGAGGGGACAGTGTTGTCACCCCTCCACTTT. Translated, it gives CASAKEGTVLSPLHF.